This T cell receptor beta chain was observed in a study of blood T cell repertoires in COVID-19. As for the study in general: Some COVID-19 samples were acute and others convalescent; all came from the United States, Italy and Spain. The cDNA or gDNA used as material had been derived from T cells, B-cell-depleted T cells, or PBMCs.

Participants came from fewer than 25 US areas, aged about 18 to 95 years. This CDR3 contains 14 residues. Germline V lookup: CDR1 SGHAT, CDR2 FQNNGV. Trimming left V 6 bases short and J 3 bases short, with 11 bases between. In the authors' workflow: Quantification of nucleated cells was approximated via reference gene primer amplification. The table came from immunoSEQ multiplex PCR; TCRdb's copy has only in-frame clones and leaves some out. V and J calls and clone size follow that table, whereas D and trimming were derived from the DNA. The sample shows about 360,000 clones, 70% to 90% of them seen only once.

V usage is TRBV11-2 and J usage is TRBJ2-2, with D perhaps TRBD1 (5 bases). The specimen was PBMCs or T cells enriched from blood (not recorded which). The origin of this receptor is a woman aged 40 to 49 with acute COVID-19. Written as DNA, the CDR3 is TGTGCCAGCAGTCAACTCAGGGACACCGGGGAGCTGTTTTTT. Translation gives CASSQLRDTGELFF.